Included here is one T cell receptor (beta chain) sequence, with context. The record originates from a study of PD-L1 blockade in urothelial cancer. Trimming removed 4 bases at V and 9 bases at J, with 10 bases between. CDR3 size: 12 residues. Germline loops: CDR1 SGHTA, CDR2 FQGTGA. As to time point: pretreatment peripheral blood. Sequencing used immunoSEQ multiplex PCR; TCRdb keeps in-frame clones, though not all of them. The sample lists some 45,000 clones, about 88% occurring once. This clonotype originated in a donor at least 40 years old with urothelial cancer. The sequenced sample was PBMCs, obtained around atezolizumab (anti-PD-L1) treatment. This sequence joins TRBV7-3 and TRBJ2-1, with a possible D match to TRBD1 (5 bases). For the CDR3, the DNA is TGTGCCAGCAGCTCGCTAGGGGTTGAGCAGTTCTTC. Protein product: CASSSLGVEQFF.